The entry that follows covers one T cell receptor beta chain sequence. Antigen specificity is unknown. TCR sequencing covered a few patients who responded to pembrolizumab. Profiling relied on immunoSEQ multiplex PCR, and the TCRdb table lists in-frame clones only, not all of them. The data hold around 120,000 clones, with around 86% observed a single time. The CDR3 runs to 17 residues. The V gene lost 1 base and the J gene lost 3 bases, with 18 bases spanning the gap. Per germline, CDR1 SGHAT and CDR2 FQDESV (reference sequence). This sample is drawn from a study of PD-1 blockade in mismatch repair-deficient tumors. The overall study: Patients had over ten mismatch repair-deficient cancer types and were previously treated and progressing. Findings and limits, study-wide: Tumor-resident clones, often absent from pretreatment blood, expanded after pembrolizumab and then contracted.

The TCR was taken from an adult with mismatch repair-deficient cancer. The input for sequencing was peripheral blood, taken 44 weeks after starting pembrolizumab. This chain uses TRBV11-1 with TRBJ2-5; a weak D match, TRBD2 (7 bases). The CDR3: CASSLDSPRGRKETQYF. The CDR3 DNA sequence: TGTGCCAGCAGCTTAGACTCCCCGCGGGGGCGTAAAGAGACCCAGTACTTC.